The 25 T cell receptor beta chains in this list originate from one sample, sequenced in a study of sequential checkpoint blockade in melanoma. Only in-frame clones appear in the TCRdb table, and some are missing; sequencing was by immunoSEQ multiplex PCR. The sample shows more than 7,500 clones, just under 60% of them seen only once. Treatment here: randomized to nivolumab then ipilimumab (arm A) or the reverse (arm B). This sample comprised CD8+ T cells sorted from blood (inferred from file names), obtained from a patient given nivolumab and ipilimumab in sequence. The receptor set was obtained from a human donor with melanoma.

The chain uses TRBV4-1 and TRBJ2-5; D ambiguous. The J call may not be correct, given that the DNA end is closer to TRBJ2-7. The germline CDR1 and CDR2 sequences are MGHRA and YSYEKL. The CDR3 spans 13 residues. CDR3 DNA: TGCGCCAGCAGCCAAGATCCGAGATACGAGCAGTACTTC. Translated, it gives CASSQDPRYEQYF.

A few counts support this clone. The chain has TRBV29-1 and TRBJ2-7, with D possibly matching TRBD2 (6 bases). The germline V and J ends were trimmed by 6 bases and 0 bases, with 12 bases remaining between them. CDR1 is SQVTM and CDR2 is ANQGSEA in the germline V gene. The CDR3 spans 13 residues. CDR3 amino acids: CSVRDSSSYEQYF. The CDR3 coding sequence is TGCAGCGTCCGGGACTCCAGCTCCTACGAGCAGTACTTC.

The chain has TRBV15 and TRBJ2-7; D is ambiguous. Germline-derived CDR1 and CDR2 are LNHNV and YYDKDF (reference sequence). The CDR3 extends over 15 amino acids. The V end was cut by 0 bases, the J end by 0 bases, with 9 bases between. The CDR3 DNA reads TGTGCCACCAGCAGAGATATTGAGGTCTCCTACGAGCAGTACTTC. This encodes CATSRDIEVSYEQYF.

This clone was found a few times. The rearrangement joins TRBV4-3 to TRBJ2-7; a weak D match, TRBD2 (5 bases). V dropped 1 base and J dropped 2 bases, with 9 bases sitting between them. The CDR3 length is 14 residues. Germline CDR1 and CDR2: LGHNA and YSLEER. The CDR3 here is CASSQAQRAYEQYF. CDR3 bases: TGCGCCAGCAGCCAAGCTCAGAGGGCCTACGAGCAGTACTTC.

The rearrangement links TRBV5-6 to TRBJ1-5; 7 nucleotides match TRBD1. The CDR3 sequence is 16 residues long. The junction had 7 bases not matched to a gene; V was cut back by 4 bases and J by 0 bases. Looked up from germline, CDR1 is SGHDT and CDR2 is YYEEEE. The CDR3 DNA reads TGTGCCAGCAGCGTGGGACAGCCCTATAGCAATCAGCCCCAGCATTTT. Translating it yields CASSVGQPYSNQPQHF.

On this clone: The sample carries other DNA sequences with the same CDR3. This sequence joins TRBV7-6 and TRBJ1-5; D remains unclear. Trimming took 4 bases from V and 2 from J, leaving 6 bases between them. Germline V gene lookup returns CDR1 SGHVS and CDR2 FNYEAQ. This CDR3 has 13 amino acids. CDR3 nucleotide sequence: TGTGCCAGCAGCTCCGGGGGCAATCAGCCCCAGCATTTT. Protein: CASSSGGNQPQHF.

V usage is TRBV10-3 and J usage is TRBJ2-7; TRBD1 aligns across 12 bases. CDR1 is ENHRY and CDR2 is SYGVKD in the germline V gene. This CDR3 comprises 16 residues. With V trimmed by 7 bases and J by 0 bases, 7 bases remained unmatched. The CDR3 DNA is TGTGCCATCAAAAATGTGGGACAGGGGGCCTCCTACGAGCAGTACTTC. Protein: CAIKNVGQGASYEQYF.

V gene TRBV4-2 combines with J gene TRBJ2-1; D gene unclear. Trimming took 3 bases from V and 8 from J, leaving 11 bases between them. CDR1 is LGHNA, CDR2 YNFKEQ, per germline. The CDR3 is 13 residues long. CDR3 bases: TGTGCCAGCAGCCACCAGGTCCTGGATGAGCAGTTCTTC. Encoded protein: CASSHQVLDEQFF.

The table lists this clone with a count of one. The chain combines TRBV13 with TRBJ2-2, with TRBD2 identical over 7 bases. With V trimmed by 4 bases and J by 5 bases, 7 bases remained unmatched. This CDR3 is built from 15 residues. Germline CDR1 is PRHDT and CDR2 is FYEKMQ (reference sequence). CDR3 region: CASSWRGEGTGELFF. The CDR3, as DNA: TGTGCCAGCAGCTGGAGAGGGGAGGGAACCGGGGAGCTGTTTTTT.

This chain connects TRBV4-2 to TRBJ1-4, with D perhaps matching TRBD1 (6 bases). The germline V gene has CDR1 LGHNA and CDR2 YNFKEQ. The CDR3 spans 14 residues. V was shortened by 5 bases and J by 6 bases, with 13 bases between the two germline ends. The DNA for the CDR3 is TGTGCCAGCAGCTTCGGCAGGGGTTATGAAAAACTGTTTTTT. Residues: CASSFGRGYEKLFF.

This chain uses TRBV4-3 with TRBJ1-4; D is ambiguous. Germline loops: CDR1 LGHNA, CDR2 YSLEER. The CDR3 sequence is 16 residues long. Deletions cut 0 bases from V and 6 bases from J, with 14 bases between. CDR3 residues: CASSQDGTTRYEKLFF. Written as DNA, the CDR3 is TGCGCCAGCAGCCAAGATGGCACGACACGTTATGAAAAACTGTTTTTT.

CDR3 sequence reads: CASSLSLADTQYF. In DNA form, the CDR3 reads TGTGCCAGCAGCTTAAGCTTGGCAGATACGCAGTATTTT. The chain links TRBV11-2 to TRBJ2-3; no reliable D call. In germline, CDR1 is SGHAT, CDR2 FQNNGV. The CDR3 contains 13 residues. Trimming removed 2 bases from V and 4 bases from J, with 7 bases in between.

This chain connects TRBV5-6 to TRBJ2-1; 12 bases map to TRBD2. The ends lost 4 bases at V and 4 bases at J; junction bases unmatched: 6. CDR1 is SGHDT, CDR2 YYEEEE, per germline. The CDR3 has 16 residues. CDR3 protein: CASSEYGLAGYNEQFF. DNA of the CDR3: TGTGCCAGCAGCGAATACGGACTAGCGGGGTACAATGAGCAGTTCTTC.

This clone is medium-sized (0.01 to 0.1%) within its sample. The V and J genes are TRBV19 and TRBJ2-1; TRBD1 agrees at 7 bases. Germline V gives CDR1 LNHDA, CDR2 SQIVND (reference sequence). V shed 4 bases, J shed 12 bases, and the junction held 3 bases outside the gene matches. This CDR3 is 11 amino acids long. Here the CDR3 DNA reads TGTGCCAGTAGTACCGGACAGGCGCAGTTCTTC. This encodes CASSTGQAQFF.

In this sample, this clone turned up once. This chain uses TRBV15 with TRBJ2-2; 8 positions agree with TRBD1. The length of the CDR3 is 15 residues. The V and J ends lost 5 bases and 6 bases, in that order; junction bases with no gene match: 8. The germline V gene has CDR1 LNHNV and CDR2 YYDKDF (reference sequence). DNA of the CDR3: TGTGCCACCAGCTCCCGGACAGGGAGACCCGGGGAGCTGTTTTTT. The encoded protein is CATSSRTGRPGELFF.

As for this clone: The junction departs from the called germline gene at one end, perhaps through a read error. The chain uses TRBV4-3 and TRBJ2-5; maybe TRBD1 (5 bases). The CDR3 is 15 amino acids. CDR1 LGHNA and CDR2 YSLEER come from the germline V gene. The CDR3 bases are TGCGTCAGCAGCCAAGATATCAGGGCCCAAGAGACCCAGTACTTC. This gives the protein CVSSQDIRAQETQYF.

The chain joins TRBV6-5 to TRBJ1-5; possible D gene TRBD1, 5 bases. Germline-derived CDR1 and CDR2 are MNHEY and SVGAGI. V was trimmed by 6 bases and J by 2 bases, leaving 14 bases between them. The CDR3 spans 15 residues. The CDR3 bases are TGTGCCAGCAGCCTCGGGGGTGATCGCAATCAGCCCCAGCATTTT. Translated, it gives CASSLGGDRNQPQHF.

The V call is TRBV10-2, the J call TRBJ2-1; 12 bases line up with TRBD2. The junction had 10 bases not matched to a gene; V was cut back by 3 bases and J by 1 base. The CDR3 totals 19 residues. Germline V CDR1 and CDR2: WSHSY, SAAADI. The DNA for the CDR3 is TGCGCCAGCAGTGAACTGCTAGCGGGGGGGCATTCGTCCTACAATGAGCAGTTCTTC. Translating gives CASSELLAGGHSSYNEQFF.

The V gene is TRBV11-2, the J gene TRBJ2-2; D is perhaps TRBD2 (5 bases). This CDR3 contains 14 residues. V lost 1 base and J 4 bases, leaving 7 bases between the germline ends. The germline CDR1 and CDR2 sequences are SGHAT and FQNNGV. The CDR3 DNA reads as TGTGCCAGCAGCTTAGCCGGAGGCACCGGGGAGCTGTTTTTT. This sequence encodes CASSLAGGTGELFF.

The chain has TRBV6-5 and TRBJ2-3, with D perhaps matching TRBD1 (5 bases). Trimming removed 5 bases at V and 7 bases at J, with 10 bases between. The CDR3 contains 12 residues. Germline values: CDR1 MNHEY, CDR2 SVGAGI. The CDR3, as DNA: TGTGCCAGCAGTGACCCAGGGAATACGCAGTATTTT. Translated, it gives CASSDPGNTQYF.

The V and J genes are TRBV5-4 and TRBJ2-6; 10 nucleotides agree with TRBD1. The V gene's germline CDR1 is SGHNT and CDR2 YYREEE (reference sequence). The CDR3 contains 18 residues. J was trimmed by 0 bases and V by 0 bases; bases with no gene match: 3. CDR3 coding DNA: TGTGCCAGCAGCTTGGGGGACAGGGGAAGCTCTGGGGCCAACGTCCTGACTTTC. Protein: CASSLGDRGSSGANVLTF.

A few counts support this clone. In DNA form, the CDR3 reads TGCGCCAGCAGTGAGGTTCAGGGTCACAATGAGCAGTTCTTC. This sequence encodes CASSEVQGHNEQFF. The chain links TRBV10-2 to TRBJ2-1; tentative D call: TRBD1 (5 bases). This CDR3 has 14 residues. V was clipped by 2 bases and J by 5 bases, with 10 bases between them. CDR1 and CDR2 from the germline V gene are WSHSY and SAAADI.

This chain uses TRBV29-1 with TRBJ1-2; D uncertain. Germline CDR1 and CDR2: SQVTM and ANQGSEA. The CDR3 covers 13 residues. V lost 2 bases to trimming and J lost 8 bases, with 15 bases between them. The CDR3 DNA follows: TGCAGCGTTGAATTGGGGAGTTTGCGGGGCTACACCTTC. Translated, it gives CSVELGSLRGYTF.

The chain is built from TRBV9 and TRBJ1-5, with D tentatively TRBD1 (5 bases). CDR1 is SGDLS, CDR2 YYNGEE, per germline. The CDR3 runs to 13 residues. V was cut by 3 bases and J by 1 base, with 5 bases left in between. CDR3 sequence reads: CASSAGSNQPQHF. CDR3 nucleotide sequence: TGTGCCAGCAGCGCAGGGAGCAATCAGCCCCAGCATTTT.

The V gene is TRBV5-1, the J gene TRBJ2-7, with D perhaps matching TRBD1 (6 bases). V dropped 0 bases and J dropped 5 bases, with 12 bases sitting between them. The V gene's germline CDR1 is SGHRS and CDR2 YFSETQ. The CDR3 covers 14 residues. The CDR3: CASSLGGPGNEQYF. Written as DNA, the CDR3 is TGCGCCAGCAGCTTGGGGGGGCCGGGGAACGAGCAGTACTTC.